These 30 T cell receptor beta chains came from one sample sequenced in a study of metastatic and nonmetastatic thyroid tumors. Nobody among the patients had been given any treatment before thyroid surgery. Through MiXCR, TCRdb re-clonotyped the PCR reads. Of fewer than 25,000 clones listed, around 20% are singletons. The specimen was blood. These receptor sequences come from a male donor with papillary thyroid cancer or a benign thyroid nodule (not recorded which). Some clones in this sample may be carry-over from other donors' samples.

The chain joins TRBV30 to TRBJ2-1; D remains unclear. From germline, CDR1 is GTSNPN and CDR2 SVGIG (reference sequence). The ends were cut back, 4 bases at V and 6 bases at J, with 16 bases in the middle. CDR3 length: 14 residues. The chain's CDR3 is CAWTILVGLNEQFF. CDR3 nucleotides: TGTGCCTGGACCATCCTAGTAGGTCTCAATGAGCAGTTCTTC.

In regard to this clone: A read error may produce the germline difference seen at one junction end. The chain combines TRBV20-1 with TRBJ2-5, with D perhaps TRBD2 (5 bases). In germline, CDR1 is DFQATT, CDR2 SNEGSKA (reference sequence). This CDR3 comprises 15 residues. CDR3 protein: CSARGSGGGRENQYF. CDR3 DNA: TGCAGTGCTAGAGGGTCTGGCGGAGGACGAGAGAACCAGTACTTC.

This clone was picked up a small number of times. V and J are TRBV6-1 and TRBJ1-5; D is uncertain. Germline loops: CDR1 MNHNS, CDR2 SASEGT. The CDR3 is 13 amino acids. The germline V and J ends were trimmed by 11 bases and 3 bases, with 14 bases remaining between them. The CDR3 loop reads CASKAGSNQPQHF. The CDR3 DNA sequence: TGTGCCTCTAAGGCAGGTTCCAATCAGCCCCAGCATTTT.

Turning to this clone: Within the sample, other DNA sequences also encode this same CDR3. The rearrangement joins TRBV5-1 to TRBJ1-1; a weak D match, TRBD1 (6 bases). V shed 4 bases and J shed 3 bases, with 13 bases lying between them. Germline V gives CDR1 SGHRS, CDR2 YFSETQ. The CDR3 covers 14 residues. Here the CDR3 DNA reads TGCGCCAGCAGCCTCGACCCAGGGGACACTGAAGCTTTCTTT. Its translation: CASSLDPGDTEAFF.

This clone was counted a few times. The gene calls are TRBV19 and TRBJ2-1; TRBD2 aligns across 7 bases. The CDR3 is 12 amino acids. Per the germline V gene, CDR1 is LNHDA and CDR2 is SQIVND (reference sequence). V dropped 5 bases and J dropped 9; count of bases not matched to a gene: 4. The CDR3 is CASSSLAGEQFF. The CDR3 DNA reads as TGTGCCAGTAGTTCGTTAGCGGGTGAGCAGTTCTTC.

Relative to its sample, this clone is medium-sized (0.01 to 0.1%). The chain is built from TRBV20-1 and TRBJ1-6, with 8 bases lining up with TRBD1. Germline-derived CDR1 and CDR2 are DFQATT and SNEGSKA (reference sequence). After removal of 7 bases from V and 4 bases from J, the junction contained 3 bases not matched to a gene. The CDR3 runs to 13 residues. Here the CDR3 reads CSVGTGYNSPLHF. The CDR3 region has the DNA TGCAGTGTTGGGACAGGTTATAATTCACCCCTCCACTTT.

Many counts were recorded for this clone. This rearrangement joins TRBV7-8 to TRBJ2-7, with a possible D match to TRBD1 (5 bases). The CDR3 length is 15 residues. V lost 5 bases and J 4 bases, leaving 18 bases between the germline ends. The germline gives CDR1 SGHVS, CDR2 FQNEAQ. The CDR3: CASSPRDSPLYEQYF. The CDR3 nucleotides read TGTGCCAGCAGCCCCCGTGACAGCCCCCTATACGAGCAGTACTTC.

As concerns this clone: The final CDR3 position lacks the conserved phenylalanine or tryptophan, pointing to a likely read error. The DNA is omitted, as the CDR3 cannot be located on it reliably, and the CDR3 follows TCRdb's listing. The V gene is TRBV7-2, the J gene TRBJ2-6. Germline values: CDR1 SGHTA, CDR2 FQGNSA. The CDR3 spans 8 residues, counting both ends. CDR3 region: CASSLAGK.

This clone has at least ten counts. The J gene is TRBJ2-5, the V gene TRBV6-2 or TRBV6-3; D is unclear. CDR3 length equals 14 residues. Between the trimmed V and J ends, which lost 6 bases and 2 bases, there was a span of 13 bases. Looked up from germline, CDR1 is MNHEY and CDR2 is SVGEGT. DNA of the CDR3: TGTGCCAGCAGAAAAGCAGCCGGTCAAGAGACCCAGTACTTC. Encoded protein: CASRKAAGQETQYF.

The sample holds a few counts of this clone. The chain combines TRBV28 with TRBJ2-7; TRBD2 matches at 7 bases. The CDR3 spans 15 residues. Per the germline V gene, CDR1 is MDHEN and CDR2 is SYDVKM. With 6 bases clipped from V and 2 bases from J, the junction kept 10 bases outside the gene matches. The CDR3 here is CASSSLAGLPYEQYF. CDR3 DNA: TGTGCCAGCAGCTCCTTAGCGGGCCTCCCCTACGAGCAGTACTTC.

This clone was picked up many times. The CDR3 loop is CASSLINSAYEQYF. The CDR3 DNA is TGTGCCAGCAGCTTAATTAACAGTGCCTACGAGCAGTACTTC. The V gene is TRBV7-6, the J gene TRBJ2-7; no firm D call. The CDR3 has 14 amino acids. Between the trimmed V and J ends, which lost 2 bases and 2 bases, there was a span of 10 bases. Germline V lookup: CDR1 SGHVS, CDR2 FNYEAQ.

This clone was picked up many times. The rearrangement uses TRBV28 and TRBJ2-1; 14 bases match TRBD2. Looked up from germline, CDR1 is MDHEN and CDR2 is SYDVKM. V shed 5 bases and J 7 bases; nucleotides not matched to a gene: 4. CDR3 length: 15 residues. CDR3 bases: TGTGCCAGCAGTCGACTAGCGGGAGGGGAAAATGAGCAGTTCTTC. Encoded protein: CASSRLAGGENEQFF.

Only a few counts were recorded for this clone. At one of its ends the junction is not consistent with the germline gene, which may arise from a read error. The gene calls are TRBV6-1 and TRBJ1-2; D unresolved. CDR3 size: 15 residues. Per the germline V gene, CDR1 is MNHNS and CDR2 is SASEGT. The CDR3 reads CASTPLGHGNYGYTF. The DNA of the CDR3 is TGCGCCAGCACCCCCCTAGGTCACGGTAACTATGGCTACACCTTC.

This clone appeared many times. V is TRBV6-1 and J is TRBJ2-4, with D unclear. Looked up from germline, CDR1 is MNHNS and CDR2 is SASEGT. V dropped 6 bases and J dropped 8 bases, with 14 bases sitting between them. The CDR3 has 13 amino acids. CDR3 sequence (DNA): TGTGCCAGCAGCTCCCGATCTGCGGACATTCAGTACTTC. Translating gives CASSSRSADIQYF.

This clone appeared a single time. This sequence joins TRBV6-2 or TRBV6-3 and TRBJ2-1, with no clear D. Trimming stripped 6 bases from V and 8 bases from J, with 11 bases between. CDR1 and CDR2 (germline): MNHEY, SVGEGT. The CDR3 spans 12 residues. DNA of the CDR3: TGTGCCAGCAGCCTACCCGTGGATGAGCAGTTCTTC. This codes for CASSLPVDEQFF.

Within the sample, this clone is medium-sized (0.01 to 0.1%). The rearrangement uses TRBV6-5 and TRBJ1-3; D remains unclear. Germline V gene data show CDR1 as MNHEY and CDR2 as SVGAGI. V dropped 0 bases and J dropped 4 bases, with 13 bases sitting between them. This CDR3 region has 16 residues. This CDR3 is CASSYSNGVSGNTIYF. For the CDR3, the DNA is TGTGCCAGCAGTTACTCGAATGGGGTATCCGGAAACACCATATATTTT.

The genes are TRBV30 and TRBJ2-7; no definite D call. Germline V gives CDR1 GTSNPN, CDR2 SVGIG (reference sequence). Trimming cost V 0 bases and J 1 base, with 4 bases left between them. This CDR3 is 12 amino acids long. The CDR3 sequence: CAWSVCSYEQYF. CDR3 in DNA: TGTGCCTGGAGTGTATGTTCCTACGAGCAGTACTTC.

Sample share makes this clone medium-sized. V and J are TRBV4-2 and TRBJ1-1; D is perhaps TRBD1 (6 bases). The CDR3 covers 14 residues. V lost 2 bases and J 6 bases, leaving 13 bases between the germline ends. Germline CDR1 is LGHNA and CDR2 is YNFKEQ. The CDR3 DNA reads TGTGCCAGCAGCCAATTGTGGGGGGGCGCTGAAGCTTTCTTT. Amino acid sequence: CASSQLWGGAEAFF.

This clone was counted many times. The chain couples TRBV5-4 to TRBJ2-5, with TRBD1 identical over 7 bases. Germline values: CDR1 SGHNT, CDR2 YYREEE (reference sequence). CDR3 size: 15 residues. V dropped 4 bases and J dropped 1; count of bases not matched to a gene: 7. CDR3 in DNA: TGTGCCAGCAGCATCCTTGGACAGGCCCAAGAGACCCAGTACTTC. Translated, it gives CASSILGQAQETQYF.

In this sample, this clone is medium-sized. The rearrangement joins TRBV6-5 to TRBJ2-1, with 14 positions matching TRBD2. CDR1 is MNHEY, CDR2 SVGAGI, per germline. CDR3 length: 17 residues. V gave up 8 bases and J gave up 0 bases; unmatched junction bases: 6. This CDR3 reads CASGGLAGVSSYNEQFF. CDR3 DNA: TGTGCCAGCGGGGGACTAGCGGGGGTAAGCTCCTACAATGAGCAGTTCTTC.

In this sample, this clone turned up many times. Here the CDR3 DNA reads TGTGCCAGCACGAGACCTCCGGGGTACAATGAGCAGTTCTTC. It specifies CASTRPPGYNEQFF. The chain employs TRBV6-2 or TRBV6-3 and TRBJ2-1; D possibly corresponds to TRBD2 (5 bases). Per the germline V gene, CDR1 is MNHEY and CDR2 is SVGEGT. Trimming stripped 7 bases from V and 4 bases from J, with 14 bases between. CDR3 length equals 14 residues.

This clone was found a few times. This chain links TRBV18 with TRBJ1-6; 8 nucleotides line up with TRBD1. CDR3 length equals 16 residues. Germline V gene sequence: CDR1 KGHSH, CDR2 LQKENI. V dropped 3 bases and J dropped 9; count of bases not matched to a gene: 10. CDR3 coding DNA: TGTGCCAGCTCACCGCTGTCGGGACAGGACGGTTCACCCCTCCACTTT. This gives the protein CASSPLSGQDGSPLHF.

This clone turned up a few times. The chain carries TRBV19 and TRBJ2-3; D not certain. The germline CDR1 and CDR2 sequences are LNHDA and SQIVND (reference sequence). V was cut by 5 bases and J by 8 bases, with 17 bases left in between. The CDR3 spans 14 residues. Written as DNA, the CDR3 is TGTGCCAGTAGTCTCTCAAGAAGCACTGGTACGCAGTATTTT. Translating it yields CASSLSRSTGTQYF.

This clone has a count of ten or more. The rearrangement joins TRBV30 to TRBJ1-2; the D gene is possibly TRBD1 (6 bases). Between the trimmed V and J ends, which lost 3 bases and 4 bases, there was a span of 18 bases. CDR1 and CDR2 (germline): GTSNPN, SVGIG (reference sequence). The CDR3 loop spans 15 amino acids. This CDR3 is CAWRPIQGGVYGYTF. CDR3 DNA sequence: TGTGCCTGGAGACCTATACAGGGAGGGGTCTATGGCTACACCTTC.

This clone showed up just a few times. A read error may be the cause here, since a much bigger clone is one base away. This CDR3 is also generated by other DNA sequences in the sample. The chain carries TRBV7-2 and TRBJ2-5; D is possibly TRBD2 (5 bases). CDR1 and CDR2 from the germline V gene are SGHTA and FQGNSA. The CDR3 is 14 residues long. The CDR3 DNA is TGCGCCAGCAGTTATAATAGAGGGAAAGAGACCCAGTACTTC. It translates to CASSYNRGKETQYF.

The chain has TRBV19 and TRBJ2-1; tentative D call: TRBD1 (5 bases). This CDR3 comprises 14 residues. The V end was cut by 4 bases, the J end by 5 bases, with 12 bases between. Germline lookup yields CDR1 LNHDA and CDR2 SQIVND (reference sequence). CDR3 residues: CASSTFTGNNEQFF. The CDR3 DNA follows: TGTGCCAGTAGTACCTTTACAGGTAACAATGAGCAGTTCTTC.

The rearrangement joins TRBV12-5 to TRBJ1-5, with TRBD1 identical over 10 bases. The CDR3 covers 17 residues. Per germline, CDR1 LGHNT and CDR2 FRNRAP. V was pared by 1 base and J by 6 bases, with 9 bases of the junction left unmatched. CDR3 protein: CASGLATGGARGQPQHF. The CDR3 DNA reads as TGTGCTAGTGGTTTGGCGACAGGGGGCGCTAGGGGTCAGCCCCAGCATTTT.

By share, this clone counts as medium-sized. The J gene is TRBJ1-6, the V gene TRBV4-1, with D possibly being TRBD1 (5 bases). The CDR3 has 15 residues. Germline CDR1 MGHRA, CDR2 YSYEKL. V was shortened by 4 bases and J by 8 bases, with 15 bases between the two germline ends. The CDR3 protein is CASSPPGMGDSPLHF. In DNA form, the CDR3 reads TGCGCCAGCAGCCCTCCAGGGATGGGAGATTCACCCCTCCACTTT.

The chain links TRBV20-1 to TRBJ1-2; D is perhaps TRBD1 (6 bases). CDR1 is DFQATT and CDR2 is SNEGSKA in the germline V gene (reference sequence). Between the trimmed V and J ends, which lost 0 bases and 2 bases, there was a span of 10 bases. CDR3 length equals 14 residues. CDR3 protein: CSARDWGGNYGYTF. The DNA of the CDR3 is TGCAGTGCTAGAGATTGGGGGGGCAACTATGGCTACACCTTC.

This clone is medium-sized (0.01 to 0.1%) in the sample. V is TRBV18 and J is TRBJ2-7; 7 bases match TRBD2. The germline CDR1 and CDR2 sequences are KGHSH and LQKENI. The CDR3 runs 13 residues. V was clipped by 3 bases and J by 5 bases; unmatched bases: 4. This CDR3 reads CASSPWAGDEQYF. DNA of the CDR3: TGTGCCAGCTCACCGTGGGCGGGGGACGAGCAGTACTTC.